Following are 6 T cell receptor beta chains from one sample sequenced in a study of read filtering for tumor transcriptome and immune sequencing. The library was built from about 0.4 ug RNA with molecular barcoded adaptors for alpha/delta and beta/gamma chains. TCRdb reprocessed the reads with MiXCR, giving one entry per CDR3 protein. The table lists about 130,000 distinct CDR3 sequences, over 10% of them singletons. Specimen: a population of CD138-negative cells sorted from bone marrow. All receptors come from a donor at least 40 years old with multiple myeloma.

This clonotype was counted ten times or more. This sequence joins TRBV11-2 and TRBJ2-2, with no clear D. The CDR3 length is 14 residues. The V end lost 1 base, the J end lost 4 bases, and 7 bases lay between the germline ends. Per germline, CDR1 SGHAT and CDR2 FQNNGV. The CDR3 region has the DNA TGTGCCAGCAGCTTAGGGGAACTCACCGGGGAGCTGTTTTTT. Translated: CASSLGELTGELFF.

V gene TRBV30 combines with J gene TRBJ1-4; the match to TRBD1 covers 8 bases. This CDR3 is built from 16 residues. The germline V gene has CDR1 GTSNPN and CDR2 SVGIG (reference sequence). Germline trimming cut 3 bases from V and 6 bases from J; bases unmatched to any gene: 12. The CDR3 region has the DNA TGTGCCTGGAGCGTAAGCCGGACAGGGAAGGATGAAAAACTGTTTTTT. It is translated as CAWSVSRTGKDEKLFF.

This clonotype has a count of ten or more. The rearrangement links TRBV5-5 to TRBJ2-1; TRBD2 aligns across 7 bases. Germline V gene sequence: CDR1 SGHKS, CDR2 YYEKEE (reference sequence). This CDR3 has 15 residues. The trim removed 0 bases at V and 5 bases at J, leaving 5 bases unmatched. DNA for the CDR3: TGTGCCAGCAGCTTGGGGCTAGCGGCGAACAATGAGCAGTTCTTC. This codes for CASSLGLAANNEQFF.

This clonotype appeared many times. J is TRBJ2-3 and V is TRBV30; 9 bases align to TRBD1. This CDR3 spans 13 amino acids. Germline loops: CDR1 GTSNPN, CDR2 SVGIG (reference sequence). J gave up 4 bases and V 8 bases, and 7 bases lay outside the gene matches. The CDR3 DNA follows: TGTGCCGGAAGGACAGGGGCAGCAGATACGCAGTATTTT. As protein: CAGRTGAADTQYF.

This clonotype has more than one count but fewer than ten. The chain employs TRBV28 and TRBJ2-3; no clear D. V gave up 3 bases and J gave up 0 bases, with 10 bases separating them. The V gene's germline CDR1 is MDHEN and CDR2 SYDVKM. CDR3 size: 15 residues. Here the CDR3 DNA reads TGTGCCAGCAGTTTCGGAGCCTCTAGCACAGATACGCAGTATTTT. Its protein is CASSFGASSTDTQYF.

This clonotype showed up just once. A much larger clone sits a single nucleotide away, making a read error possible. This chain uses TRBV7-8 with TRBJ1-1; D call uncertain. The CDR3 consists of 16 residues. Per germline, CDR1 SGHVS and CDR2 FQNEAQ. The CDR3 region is CASSLAPSRLNTEAYF. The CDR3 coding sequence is TGTGCCAGCAGCTTAGCGCCGTCCAGATTGAACACTGAAGCTTACTTT.